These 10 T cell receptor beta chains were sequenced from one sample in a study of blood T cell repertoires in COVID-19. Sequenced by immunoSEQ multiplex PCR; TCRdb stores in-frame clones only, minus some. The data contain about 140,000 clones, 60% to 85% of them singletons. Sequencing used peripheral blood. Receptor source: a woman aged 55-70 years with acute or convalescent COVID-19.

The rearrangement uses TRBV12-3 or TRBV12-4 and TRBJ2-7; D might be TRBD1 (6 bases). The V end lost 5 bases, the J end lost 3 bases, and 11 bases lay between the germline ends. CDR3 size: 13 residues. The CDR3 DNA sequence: TGTGCCAGCAGTCACCGGGACAACTACGAGCAGTACTTC. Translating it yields CASSHRDNYEQYF.

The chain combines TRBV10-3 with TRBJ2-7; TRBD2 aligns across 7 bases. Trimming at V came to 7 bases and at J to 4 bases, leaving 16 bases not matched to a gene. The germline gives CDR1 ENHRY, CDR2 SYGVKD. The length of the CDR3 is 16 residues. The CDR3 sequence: CAITRTGRRGGYEQYF. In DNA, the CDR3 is TGTGCCATCACCAGAACAGGACGGCGCGGGGGTTACGAGCAGTACTTC.

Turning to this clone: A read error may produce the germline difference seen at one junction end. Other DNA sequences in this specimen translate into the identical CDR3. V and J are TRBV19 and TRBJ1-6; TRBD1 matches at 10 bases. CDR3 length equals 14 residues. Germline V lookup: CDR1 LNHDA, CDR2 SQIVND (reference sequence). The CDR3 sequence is CASSGQGDWSPLHF. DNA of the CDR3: TGCGCCAGTAGTGGACAGGGGGATTGGTCACCCCTCCACTTT.

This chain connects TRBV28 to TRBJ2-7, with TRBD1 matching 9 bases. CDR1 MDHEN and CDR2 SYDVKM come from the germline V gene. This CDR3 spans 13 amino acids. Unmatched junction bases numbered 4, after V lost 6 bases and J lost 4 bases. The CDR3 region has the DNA TGTGCCAGCAGGGGGACAGGGACGTACGAGCAGTACTTC. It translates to CASRGTGTYEQYF.

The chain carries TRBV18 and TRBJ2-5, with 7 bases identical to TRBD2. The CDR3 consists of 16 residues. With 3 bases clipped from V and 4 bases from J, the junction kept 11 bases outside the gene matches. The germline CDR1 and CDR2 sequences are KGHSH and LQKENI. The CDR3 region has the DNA TGTGCCAGCTCACCCCTCCCCGGGGGAGGGCGAGAGACCCAGTACTTC. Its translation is CASSPLPGGGRETQYF.

The CDR3 loop reads CASSYPGVEQYF. CDR3 in DNA: TGTGCCAGCAGTTATCCGGGAGTCGAGCAGTACTTC. This chain joins TRBV27 and TRBJ2-7; a possible D gene is TRBD2 (6 bases). V lost 4 bases, J lost 6 bases, and 10 bases lay in between. The CDR3 runs 12 residues. Per germline, CDR1 MNHEY and CDR2 SMNVEV (reference sequence).

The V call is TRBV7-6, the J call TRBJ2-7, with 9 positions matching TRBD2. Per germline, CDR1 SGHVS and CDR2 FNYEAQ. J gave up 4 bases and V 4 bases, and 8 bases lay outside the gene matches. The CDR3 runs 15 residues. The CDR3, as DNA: TGTGCCAGCAGCTCTCTTAGCGGGAGAATTTACGAGCAGTACTTC. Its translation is CASSSLSGRIYEQYF.

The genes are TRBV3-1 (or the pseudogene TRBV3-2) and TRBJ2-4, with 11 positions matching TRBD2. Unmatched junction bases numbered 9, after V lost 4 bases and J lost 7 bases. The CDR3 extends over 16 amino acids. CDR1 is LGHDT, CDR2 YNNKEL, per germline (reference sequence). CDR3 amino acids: CASSPVAGGPANIQYF. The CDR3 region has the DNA TGTGCCAGCAGCCCCGTAGCGGGAGGGCCAGCGAACATTCAGTACTTC.

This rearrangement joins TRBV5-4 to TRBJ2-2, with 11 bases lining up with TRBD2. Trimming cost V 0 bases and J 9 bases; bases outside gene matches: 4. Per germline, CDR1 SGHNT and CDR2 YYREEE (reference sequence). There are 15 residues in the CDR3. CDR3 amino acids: CASSLELAGARELFF. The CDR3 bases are TGTGCCAGCAGCTTGGAACTAGCGGGAGCCAGGGAGCTGTTTTTT.

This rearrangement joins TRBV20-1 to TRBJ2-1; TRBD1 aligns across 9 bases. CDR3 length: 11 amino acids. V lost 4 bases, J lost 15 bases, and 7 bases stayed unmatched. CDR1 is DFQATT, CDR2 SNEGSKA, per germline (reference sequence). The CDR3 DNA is TGCAGTGCTATATCACAGGGGGCGGCGTTCTTC. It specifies CSAISQGAAFF.